Below, 16 T cell receptor beta chains from the same sample are listed, as sequenced in a study of post-analysis software for immune sequencing data. Study-level points and caveats: Relative to controls, patients had about five TRBV segments at higher frequency, with TRBV5-6, TRBV5-1 and TRBV20-1 among these.

These TCRs' antigens remain unknown. Unique molecular identifiers had been added to the TCR beta cDNA libraries. TCRdb called the PCR reads again in MiXCR, with one record for every CDR3 protein. Of hundreds of thousands of distinct CDR3 sequences listed, 59% are singletons. The sample taken for sequencing was blood. These receptors were obtained from a girl aged 2-10 years with multiple sclerosis.

This clonotype was seen only a few times. The V and J genes are TRBV9 and TRBJ2-3, with D maybe TRBD1 (6 bases). Germline V gene data show CDR1 as SGDLS and CDR2 as YYNGEE. The CDR3 loop spans 13 amino acids. Trimming took off 4 bases at V and 5 bases at J, with 11 bases between the two ends. CDR3 residues: CASSPYRVDTQYF. The CDR3 nucleotides read TGTGCCAGCAGCCCCTACAGGGTAGATACGCAGTATTTT.

The chain couples TRBV11-3 to TRBJ2-1; D may match TRBD1 or TRBD2 (5 bases each). Germline CDR1 and CDR2: SGHNT and YENEEA. V lost 2 bases and J lost 3, with 20 bases in between. CDR3 size: 18 residues. CDR3 sequence (DNA): TGTGCCAGCAGCTTAAGTTTCGGGAAGTTGACAGTCTACAATGAGCAGTTCTTC. The encoded protein is CASSLSFGKLTVYNEQFF.

The chain is built from TRBV20-1 and TRBJ2-1; D is possibly TRBD2 (6 bases). Germline V gene data show CDR1 as DFQATT and CDR2 as SNEGSKA (reference sequence). The CDR3 loop spans 15 amino acids. Trimming cost V 0 bases and J 9 bases, with 18 bases left between them. DNA of the CDR3: TGCAGTGCTAGAGATCGAGCGGGTGGGGGAGGTGAGCAGTTCTTC. Translated: CSARDRAGGGGEQFF.

The CDR3 region is CASSYGTGRGYEQYF. The CDR3 bases are TGTGCCAGCAGTTACGGGACAGGGAGAGGCTACGAGCAGTACTTC. The chain employs TRBV6-2 or TRBV6-3 and TRBJ2-7, with 9 bases matching TRBD1. The V gene's germline CDR1 is MNHEY and CDR2 SVGEGT. The trim removed 2 bases at V and 3 bases at J, leaving 5 bases unmatched. CDR3 size: 15 residues.

V is TRBV20-1 and J is TRBJ2-3, with D hard to call. The CDR3 extends over 15 amino acids. The germline V and J ends were trimmed by 6 bases and 0 bases, with 16 bases remaining between them. Germline V lookup: CDR1 DFQATT, CDR2 SNEGSKA (reference sequence). CDR3 coding DNA: TGCAGTGCCACACCCACAACGCCGAGCACAGATACGCAGTATTTT. Protein product: CSATPTTPSTDTQYF.

This clonotype showed up just a few times. The V call is TRBV20-1, the J call TRBJ2-3; TRBD1 or TRBD2 may be the D gene (5 bases each). V was clipped by 3 bases and J by 10 bases, with 17 bases between them. Germline assignment: CDR1 DFQATT and CDR2 SNEGSKA (reference sequence). CDR3 length: 13 residues. CDR3 coding DNA: TGCAGTGCTAGGCCCCGAGGGACCCCTCCGCAGTATTTT. Translated: CSARPRGTPPQYF.

The chain is built from TRBV2 and TRBJ2-2; 9 bases are shared with TRBD1. Unmatched junction bases numbered 4, after V lost 9 bases and J lost 2 bases. Germline CDR1 is SNHLY and CDR2 is FYNNEI. This CDR3 region has 14 residues. The CDR3 protein is CASRQGVNTGELFF. The CDR3, as DNA: TGTGCCAGTAGACAGGGGGTAAACACCGGGGAGCTGTTTTTT.

V is TRBV18 and J is TRBJ2-3; 7 bases align to TRBD1. The CDR3 is 13 residues long. Looked up from germline, CDR1 is KGHSH and CDR2 is LQKENI. V trimming: 3 bases; J trimming: 4 bases; junction bases outside the gene matches: 1. For the CDR3, the DNA is TGTGCCAGCTCACCGACAGGGTCAGATACGCAGTATTTT. Translating it yields CASSPTGSDTQYF.

This clonotype was found a few times. The V call is TRBV5-1, the J call TRBJ1-2, with a possible D match to TRBD1 (5 bases). Germline loops: CDR1 SGHRS, CDR2 YFSETQ. The CDR3 runs to 15 residues. V was pared by 7 bases and J by 1 base, with 17 bases between. CDR3 nucleotide sequence: TGCGCCAGCGGGCCGAAGACAGCAATTAACTATGGCTACACCTTC. It translates to CASGPKTAINYGYTF.

V is TRBV12-3 or TRBV12-4 and J is TRBJ2-3; D not certain. This CDR3 contains 17 residues. V was shortened by 1 base and J by 1 base, with 15 bases between the two germline ends. This CDR3 is CASSLGVGLRGTDTQYF. The DNA of the CDR3 is TGTGCCAGCAGTTTAGGCGTCGGATTACGCGGCACAGATACGCAGTATTTT.

The chain employs TRBV12-3 or TRBV12-4 and TRBJ1-1; TRBD1 is a possible D gene (6 bases). The germline V and J ends were trimmed by 7 bases and 12 bases, with 21 bases remaining between them. This CDR3 has 13 amino acids. The CDR3 region is CASTLGTQGNTFF. The CDR3 bases are TGTGCCAGCACCCTCGGGACACAGGGTAACACTTTCTTT.

CDR3 region: CASSDVGLLHGYTF. CDR3 nucleotides: TGTGCCAGCTCGGACGTAGGGCTTCTCCATGGCTACACCTTC. V and J are TRBV5-5 and TRBJ1-2; no definite D call. The CDR3 contains 14 residues. The V gene's germline CDR1 is SGHKS and CDR2 YYEKEE (reference sequence). Trimming pared 7 bases from V and 6 bases from J, leaving 19 bases between.

Of note for this clonotype: One junction end does not reproduce the germline sequence, and a read error may be involved. The CDR3 spells CASSLDTGEYNEQFF. The CDR3 DNA sequence: TGCGCCAGCAGCTTAGATACGGGCGAGTACAATGAGCAGTTCTTC. The rearrangement joins TRBV7-2 to TRBJ2-1; D unclear. This CDR3 comprises 15 residues. Germline CDR1 and CDR2: SGHTA and FQGNSA.

The chain is built from TRBV20-1 and TRBJ2-3; possibly TRBD1 for D (6 bases). Germline assignment: CDR1 DFQATT and CDR2 SNEGSKA (reference sequence). Trimming removed 6 bases at V and 4 bases at J, with 20 bases between. CDR3 length equals 15 residues. The CDR3 reads CSAHRTVGPADTQYF. The CDR3 nucleotides read TGCAGTGCCCACCGGACAGTGGGGCCCGCAGATACGCAGTATTTT.

This clonotype showed up just a few times. The J gene is TRBJ2-3, the V gene TRBV7-2; 7 bases fit TRBD2. Germline CDR1 SGHTA, CDR2 FQGNSA. Trimming cost V 2 bases and J 0 bases; bases outside gene matches: 8. The CDR3 loop spans 17 amino acids. This CDR3 reads CASSLNGGGSSTDTQYF. The CDR3 nucleotides are TGTGCCAGCAGCTTAAATGGGGGGGGTTCTAGCACAGATACGCAGTATTTT.

The chain joins TRBV7-9 to TRBJ2-3; 13 bases line up with TRBD2. CDR1 is SEHNR and CDR2 is FQNEAQ in the germline V gene (reference sequence). Trimming cost V 5 bases and J 6 bases; bases outside gene matches: 17. The CDR3 is 19 amino acids. In DNA, the CDR3 is TGTGCCAGCAGCCCAAAACTAGCGGGGGGGCCGCTCAGGCCGGATACGCAGTATTTT. It translates to CASSPKLAGGPLRPDTQYF. Complete variable domain (other parts from reference TRBV7-9 and TRBJ2-3): DTGVSQNPRHKITKRGQNVTFRCDPISEHNRLYWYRQTLGQGPEFLTYFQNEAQLEKSRLLSDRFSAERPKGSFSTLEIQRTEQGDSAMYLCASSPKLAGGPLRPDTQYFGPGTRLTVL.